This T cell receptor (beta chain) was sequenced in a study of response to subunit inactivated influenza vaccine. Broader study findings: Each seasonal flu vaccination may recruit only limited new T cells, authors suggested.

One entry per CDR3 protein, called by TCRdb with MiXCR from the RT-PCR reads. The sample shows about 700,000 distinct CDR3 sequences, approximately 14% of them seen only once. This clonotype was picked up many times. Its antigen is as yet unknown. Sequences were derived from PBMCs from blood, sampled 12 days after vaccination. The origin of this receptor is a man aged 50-59 years who received an inactivated influenza vaccine.

Here the CDR3 reads CASSSGVNTGELFF. The CDR3 DNA follows: TGTGCCAGCAGCTCCGGAGTGAACACCGGGGAGCTGTTTTTT. This rearrangement joins TRBV11-2 to TRBJ2-2; no clear D gene. The CDR3 sequence is 14 residues long. With 4 bases removed from V and 1 base from J, the gap between germline ends came to 7 bases. CDR1 SGHAT and CDR2 FQNNGV come from the germline V gene.